This T cell receptor beta chain was captured by sequencing in a study of cytomegalovirus exposure and HLA in healthy donors. Donors were drawn from the approximately 120-subject validation cohort, separate from the 666-subject first cohort. A note on this clone: Antigen unknown.

The germline CDR1 and CDR2 sequences are LNHNV and YYDKDF (reference sequence). This CDR3 is 16 amino acids long. V lost 6 bases and J lost 10, with 22 bases in between. Produced via immunoSEQ multiplex PCR; TCRdb's table is partial and in-frame only. The sample has about 120,000 clones, 80% to 90% seen once; the top ten hold around 1.2%. Study observations and caveats: Cytomegalovirus association was assigned to around 150 TCR beta chains.

This clonotype was sampled from a woman between 18 and 29 years old in good health and CMV-seronegative. The chain joins TRBV15 to TRBJ1-6, with D perhaps matching TRBD1 (6 bases). Material: PBMCs. The CDR3 reads CATSKGGGLFESPLHF. For the CDR3, the DNA is TGTGCCACCAGTAAGGGGGGGGGACTCTTCGAGTCACCCCTCCACTTT.